This TCR beta chain is drawn from a study of blood T cells in healthy people across ages. With a J-beta primer mix and a sample-barcoded 5' primer, a second PCR ran 7 to 11 cycles. TCRdb passed the 5' RACE reads through MiXCR, listing each CDR3 protein once. This sample has around 800,000 distinct CDR3 sequences, with around 24% found just once. Each sample used at least 7 million PBMCs. Extractions gave at least 5.5 micrograms of total RNA per sample. Trimming removed 5 bases at V and 2 bases at J, with 16 bases between. CDR1 and CDR2 from the germline V gene are PRHDT and FYEKMQ (reference sequence). CDR3 length: 15 amino acids. This sample also appeared in a second study, on T cells of mothers and their children. Turning to that study: Primer M1S, used in the second PCR, introduced sample barcodes and 2-4 random nucleotides.

This TCR came from a boy aged 5 to 17 in good health. J is TRBJ2-7 and V is TRBV13, with D tentatively TRBD2 (6 bases). Sequences were obtained from blood. The CDR3 here is CASSESMTGAYEQYF. Here the CDR3 DNA reads TGTGCCAGCAGCGAAAGTATGACGGGAGCCTACGAGCAGTACTTC.